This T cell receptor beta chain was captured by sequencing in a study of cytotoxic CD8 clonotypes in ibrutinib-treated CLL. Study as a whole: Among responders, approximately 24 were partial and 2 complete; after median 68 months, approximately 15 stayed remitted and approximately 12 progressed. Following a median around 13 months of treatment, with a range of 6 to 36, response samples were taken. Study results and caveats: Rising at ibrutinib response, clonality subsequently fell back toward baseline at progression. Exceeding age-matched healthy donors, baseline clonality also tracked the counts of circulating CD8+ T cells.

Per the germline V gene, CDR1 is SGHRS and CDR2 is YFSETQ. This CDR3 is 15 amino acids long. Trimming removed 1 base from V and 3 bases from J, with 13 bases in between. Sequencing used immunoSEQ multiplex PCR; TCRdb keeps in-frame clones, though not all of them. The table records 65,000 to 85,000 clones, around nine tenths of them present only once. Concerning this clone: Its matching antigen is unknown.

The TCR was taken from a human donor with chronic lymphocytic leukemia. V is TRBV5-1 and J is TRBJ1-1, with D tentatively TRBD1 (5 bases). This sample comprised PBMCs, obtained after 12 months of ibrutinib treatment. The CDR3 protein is CASSLLSREDTEAFF. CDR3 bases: TGCGCCAGCAGCTTGTTAAGCAGGGAGGACACTGAAGCTTTCTTT.